This is a list of T cell receptor beta chains from one sample in a study of blood T cell repertoires in COVID-19. Data came from immunoSEQ multiplex PCR; TCRdb stores just in-frame clones and leaves some out. The data contain roughly 250,000 clones, about 87% of them singletons. Sequencing used peripheral blood. These receptors all stem from a human donor in a cohort sampled during active COVID-19. Each CDR3 is given with its conserved first and last residue. A D gene is named only where the DNA matches it firmly. For some rows the clone size is stated as once, few or many, or as a class when expanded; others skip it.

>TRBJ1-1|12|.|.|TRBV6-5
CASSYVGSEAFF
TGTGCCAGCAGTTACGTAGGGAGTGAAGCTTTCTTT
>TRBJ2-2|16|.|TRBD2|TRBV6-1
CASSGLGLAGAGELFF
TGTGCCAGCAGTGGCCTGGGTCTAGCGGGAGCCGGGGAGCTGTTTTTT
>TRBJ2-3|15|.|.|TRBV15
CATSRDAVASDTQYF
TGTGCCACCAGCAGAGATGCGGTAGCATCAGATACGCAGTATTTT
>TRBJ2-7|14|.|TRBD1|TRBV27
CASSQGTANYEQYF
TGTGCCAGCAGCCAAGGGACAGCCAACTACGAGCAGTACTTC
>TRBJ2-5|15|.|TRBD1|TRBV2
CASSQNQDRQETQYF
TGTGCCAGCAGTCAGAATCAGGACAGGCAAGAGACCCAGTACTTC
>TRBJ1-6|15|.|.|TRBV6-5
CASSSYRASNSPLHF
TGTGCCAGCAGTTCCTACAGGGCATCCAATTCACCCCTCCACTTT
>TRBJ2-5|15|.|.|TRBV7-6
CASSSLPLRRETQYF
TGTGCCAGCAGCTCACTCCCTCTCCGAAGAGAGACCCAGTACTTC
>TRBJ2-3|14|once|TRBD2|TRBV27
CASSVGRMTDTQYF
TGTGCCAGCTCGGTCGGGAGGATGACAGATACGCAGTATTTT
>TRBJ1-2|14|many|.|TRBV5-6
CASSLDRPGYGYTF
TGTGCCAGCAGCTTGGACAGGCCTGGGTATGGCTACACCTTC
>TRBJ2-1|14|.|.|TRBV5-1
CASSPDRNYNEQFF
TGCGCCAGCAGCCCCGACAGAAATTACAATGAGCAGTTCTTC
>TRBJ2-1|13|.|.|TRBV5-1
CASSVLPGQEQFF
TGCGCCAGCAGCGTACTACCCGGACAGGAGCAGTTCTTC
>TRBJ2-1|16|.|TRBD2|TRBV18
CASSPPGLAGNNEQFF
TGTGCCAGCTCACCACCGGGGCTAGCGGGGAACAATGAGCAGTTCTTC
>TRBJ2-7|14|.|.|TRBV6-5
CASSRVGGVGEQYF
TGTGCCAGCAGTCGGGTTGGTGGAGTAGGCGAGCAGTACTTC
>TRBJ1-2|12|.|.|TRBV18
CASSADIYGYTF
TGTGCCAGCTCAGCGGACATCTATGGCTACACCTTC
>TRBJ1-2|13|.|TRBD1|TRBV5-1
CASSPGTGPGYTF
TGCGCCAGCAGCCCCGGGACAGGGCCTGGCTACACCTTC
>TRBJ2-1|20|.|TRBD2|TRBV10-3
CAISGTPGTYPGLAGDEQFF
TGTGCCATCAGTGGGACACCGGGGACGTACCCAGGACTAGCGGGAGATGAGCAGTTCTTC
>TRBJ2-3|17|.|.|TRBV14
CASSQDMVAGDTDTQYF
TGTGCCAGCAGCCAAGATATGGTGGCAGGGGACACAGATACGCAGTATTTT
>TRBJ2-7|16|.|TRBD1|TRBV2
CASSETWTGASYEQYF
TGTGCCAGCAGTGAAACGTGGACAGGGGCCTCCTACGAGCAGTACTTC
>TRBJ2-7|15|.|TRBD1|TRBV18
CASSPNQGAFYEQYF
TGTGCCAGCTCACCGAATCAGGGGGCTTTTTACGAGCAGTACTTC
>TRBJ2-3|15|.|TRBD1|TRBV3-1/TRBV3-2
CASSPGQGRTDTQYF
TGTGCCAGCAGCCCTGGACAGGGTAGGACAGATACGCAGTATTTT
>TRBJ1-2|13|.|.|TRBV5-4
CASSLGSAYGYTF
TGTGCCAGCAGCTTGGGCAGCGCTTATGGCTACACCTTC
>TRBJ1-6|15|.|.|TRBV18
CASSPPGGILAPLHF
TGTGCCAGCTCACCCCCGGGGGGTATTCTTGCACCCCTCCACTTT
>TRBJ2-2|14|.|.|TRBV5-1
CASSLAGNPGELFF
TGCGCCAGCAGCTTGGCAGGGAACCCCGGGGAGCTGTTTTTT
>TRBJ1-1|15|.|TRBD1|TRBV2
CASCGTGIRGTEAFF
TGTGCCAGCTGCGGGACAGGCATTAGGGGCACTGAAGCTTTCTTT
>TRBJ2-2|15|.|.|TRBV4-3
CASSQDLGNTGELFF
TGCGCCAGCAGCCAAGACCTAGGAAACACCGGGGAGCTGTTTTTT
>TRBJ1-2|13|.|.|TRBV5-1
CASSWGEGNGYTF
TGCGCCAGCAGCTGGGGGGAAGGGAATGGCTACACCTTC
>TRBJ2-5|15|.|TRBD2|TRBV3-1/TRBV3-2
CASSHLAGGPETQYF
TGTGCCAGCAGCCACCTAGCGGGGGGGCCTGAGACCCAGTACTTC
>TRBJ2-1|15|.|.|TRBV18
CASSPPARGNNEQFF
TGTGCCAGCTCACCACCCGCGCGGGGAAACAATGAGCAGTTCTTC
>TRBJ1-1|15|.|.|TRBV5-4
CASSLGTDPNTEAFF
TGTGCCAGCAGCTTGGGAACAGATCCAAACACTGAAGCTTTCTTT
>TRBJ2-5|15|few|.|TRBV11-2
CASSPRDWEAETQYF
TGTGCCAGCAGCCCCCGGGACTGGGAGGCAGAGACCCAGTACTTC
>TRBJ2-5|16|.|TRBD2|TRBV4-1
CASSQVAGDHQETQYF
TGCGCCAGCAGCCAAGTGGCGGGGGACCACCAAGAGACCCAGTACTTC
>TRBJ2-5|16|.|TRBD2|TRBV6-9
CASLSRREGHRETQYF
TGTGCCAGTCTTTCACGGCGGGAGGGCCATCGAGAGACCCAGTACTTC
>TRBJ2-6|15|.|.|TRBV6-5
CASRRDASGANVLTF
TGTGCCAGCCGTCGGGATGCCTCTGGGGCCAACGTCCTGACTTTC
>TRBJ1-6|14|once|TRBD1|TRBV5-1
CASSRGTENSPLHF
TGCGCCAGCAGCCGAGGGACAGAAAATTCACCCCTCCACTTT
>TRBJ2-1|13|.|.|TRBV6-2/TRBV6-3
CASSITAYNEQFF
TGTGCCAGCAGTATAACAGCTTACAATGAGCAGTTCTTC